The 32 T cell receptor beta chains below all came from one sample that was sequenced in a study of radiotherapy plus CTLA-4 blockade in lung cancer. The data were produced by immunoSEQ multiplex PCR, yet TCRdb's version contains in-frame clones alone and is incomplete. The sample has about 77,000 clones; roughly 69% are singletons. This specimen consisted of peripheral blood, obtained from a patient treated with radiotherapy plus ipilimumab. Every receptor here comes from a human donor with non-small cell lung cancer whose response to radiotherapy plus ipilimumab could not be evaluated.

This clone was seen more than once but under ten times. The rearrangement uses TRBV30 and TRBJ1-1; 12 positions match TRBD1. Germline CDR1 GTSNPN, CDR2 SVGIG (reference sequence). V lost 7 bases and J lost 6; bases outside the gene matches: 12. The CDR3 is made up of 15 amino acids. In DNA, the CDR3 is TGTGCCTTGTTAACCGGGACAGGGGGCGGGCCTGAAGCTTTCTTT. Its translation is CALLTGTGGGPEAFF.

The chain joins TRBV28 to TRBJ2-1, with 14 bases lining up with TRBD2. J was trimmed by 5 bases and V by 1 base; bases with no gene match: 7. The germline V gene encodes CDR1 MDHEN and CDR2 SYDVKM. This CDR3 has 18 residues. The CDR3: CASSLSWTSGGTDNEQFF. The CDR3 DNA is TGTGCCAGCAGTTTATCCTGGACTAGCGGGGGGACCGACAATGAGCAGTTCTTC.

This clone was seen once. The gene calls are TRBV14 and TRBJ2-7, with 9 bases lining up with TRBD1. Losses at the gene ends were 4 bases for V and 1 base for J; bases not matched to a gene: 11. Per the germline V gene, CDR1 is SGHDN and CDR2 is FVKESK. The CDR3 sequence is 17 residues long. CDR3 in DNA: TGTGCCAGCAGCCGAGGTCCCGGACAGGGGATTTCCTACGAGCAGTACTTC. Amino acid sequence: CASSRGPGQGISYEQYF.

The rearrangement links TRBV6-1 to TRBJ1-2; 7 bases line up with TRBD1. CDR1 and CDR2 from the germline V gene are MNHNS and SASEGT. The CDR3 consists of 15 residues. The J segment lost 0 bases and the V segment lost 1 base, leaving 2 bases of the junction unmatched. CDR3 DNA: TGTGCCAGCAGTGAAGTGCAGGGGGCTAACTATGGCTACACCTTC. It specifies CASSEVQGANYGYTF.

The rearrangement uses TRBV5-1 and TRBJ1-3; TRBD1 agrees at 10 bases. Germline trimming cut 3 bases from V and 3 bases from J; bases unmatched to any gene: 6. The CDR3 sequence is 16 residues long. The germline CDR1 and CDR2 sequences are SGHRS and YFSETQ. CDR3 nucleotide sequence: TGCGCCAGCAGCTACGGGACAGGGGATAGTGGAAACACCATATATTTT. Translated: CASSYGTGDSGNTIYF. The full variable domain, rest sourced from reference TRBV5-1 and TRBJ1-3, is KAGVTQTPRYLIKTRGQQVTLSCSPISGHRSVSWYQQTPGQGLQFLFEYFSETQRNKGNFPGRFSGRQFSNSRSEMNVSTLELGDSALYLCASSYGTGDSGNTIYFGEGSWLTVV.

J is TRBJ2-5 and V is TRBV28; no reliable D call. The CDR3 sequence is 12 residues long. V was trimmed by 5 bases and J by 4 bases, leaving 8 bases between them. Germline CDR1 is MDHEN and CDR2 is SYDVKM. For the CDR3, the DNA is TGTGCCAGCAGTAGACTGGGAGAGACCCAGTACTTC. Its translation: CASSRLGETQYF.

V usage is TRBV29-1 and J usage is TRBJ1-1, with 7 nucleotides matching TRBD1. The CDR3 spans 13 residues. Germline V gene lookup returns CDR1 SQVTM and CDR2 ANQGSEA. V lost 5 bases, J lost 4 bases, and 7 bases stayed unmatched. The CDR3 nucleotides read TGCAGCGTTCACCGGACAGGTCGCACTGAAGCTTTCTTT. It codes for CSVHRTGRTEAFF.

The J gene is TRBJ1-2, the V gene TRBV5-4, with D unresolved. The CDR3 loop spans 13 amino acids. V was clipped by 3 bases and J by 2 bases, with 8 bases between them. In germline, CDR1 is SGHNT, CDR2 YYREEE (reference sequence). The CDR3, as DNA: TGTGCCAGCAGCTCGGTCCTAAACTATGGCTACACCTTC. It is translated as CASSSVLNYGYTF. The entire variable domain, with the rest obtained from reference TRBV5-4 and TRBJ1-2, is as follows: ETGVTQSPTHLIKTRGQQVTLRCSSQSGHNTVSWYQQALGQGPQFIFQYYREEENGRGNFPPRFSGLQFPNYSSELNVNALELDDSALYLCASSSVLNYGYTFGSGTRLTVV.

The genes are TRBV18 and TRBJ2-1, with TRBD2 as a possible D gene (5 bases). The CDR3 runs to 14 residues. Trimming left V 2 bases short and J 6 bases short, with 11 bases between. CDR1 and CDR2 from the germline V gene are KGHSH and LQKENI. The DNA for the CDR3 is TGTGCCAGCTCACCAATACCTAGCAGCAATGAGCAGTTCTTC. It translates to CASSPIPSSNEQFF. Looking up the rest from reference TRBV18 and TRBJ2-1 gives the full variable domain: NAGVMQNPRHLVRRRGQEARLRCSPMKGHSHVYWYRQLPEEGLKFMVYLQKENIIDESGMPKERFSAEFPKEGPSILRIQQVVRGDSAAYFCASSPIPSSNEQFFGPGTRLTVL.

The chain employs TRBV7-3 and TRBJ1-3; D remains ambiguous. V was shortened by 2 bases and J by 0 bases, with 14 bases between the two germline ends. The CDR3 has 17 residues. CDR1 is SGHTA and CDR2 is FQGTGA in the germline V gene. CDR3 sequence (DNA): TGTGCCAGCAGCTTACCAATTGACTCCCCCTCTGGAAACACCATATATTTT. This translates into CASSLPIDSPSGNTIYF.

The chain has TRBV5-1 and TRBJ1-4; D is possibly TRBD1 (6 bases). CDR1 and CDR2 from the germline V gene are SGHRS and YFSETQ. There are 15 residues in the CDR3. Trimming cost V 2 bases and J 4 bases, with 12 bases left between them. CDR3 DNA: TGCGCCAGCAGCTTACGAGGGGGAGATAATGAAAAACTGTTTTTT. It yields the protein CASSLRGGDNEKLFF.

The CDR3 sequence is CATSRDPFSGLSSYEQYF. The CDR3 bases are TGTGCCACCAGCAGAGATCCGTTTTCAGGGCTCAGCTCCTACGAGCAGTACTTC. The rearrangement joins TRBV15 to TRBJ2-5; perhaps TRBD1 as D (5 bases). The last part of the DNA fits TRBJ2-7 better; the J call may be wrong. CDR3 length: 18 amino acids. In germline, CDR1 is LNHNV, CDR2 YYDKDF (reference sequence).

V gene TRBV4-3 combines with J gene TRBJ2-7, with TRBD1 identical over 9 bases. Looked up from germline, CDR1 is LGHNA and CDR2 is YSLEER. V lost 5 bases and J lost 3; bases outside the gene matches: 5. CDR3 size: 14 residues. CDR3 residues: CASSEGQGNYEQYF. DNA for the CDR3: TGCGCCAGCAGCGAGGGACAGGGTAACTACGAGCAGTACTTC.

V and J are TRBV6-5 and TRBJ1-2; TRBD1 matches at 8 bases. Unmatched junction bases numbered 8, after V lost 0 bases and J lost 5 bases. Germline V gene lookup returns CDR1 MNHEY and CDR2 SVGAGI. The CDR3 loop spans 16 amino acids. The DNA of the CDR3 is TGTGCCAGCAGTTACTCGGGTCGGGGACAGGATTATGGCTACACCTTC. Translated, it gives CASSYSGRGQDYGYTF.

The rearrangement uses TRBV4-2 and TRBJ1-5, with TRBD1 matching 7 bases. Germline CDR1 reads LGHNA; CDR2 reads YNFKEQ. The CDR3 spans 15 residues. Trimming took 3 bases from V and 2 from J; bases not matched to a gene: 4. CDR3 nucleotide sequence: TGTGCCAGCAGCCACGACAGGGAAGGCAATCAGCCCCAGCATTTT. This sequence encodes CASSHDREGNQPQHF.

This chain joins TRBV11-2 and TRBJ2-7, with TRBD1 identical over 7 bases. Germline assignment: CDR1 SGHAT and CDR2 FQNNGV. V dropped 4 bases and J dropped 5; count of bases not matched to a gene: 17. The CDR3 has 17 residues. CDR3 residues: CASSSLFRQGRVHEQYF. DNA for the CDR3: TGTGCCAGCAGCTCCCTCTTCCGACAGGGTAGGGTCCACGAGCAGTACTTC.

The rearrangement uses TRBV6-5 and TRBJ2-3, with 10 bases that match TRBD2. Germline loops: CDR1 MNHEY, CDR2 SVGAGI. This CDR3 is built from 12 residues. Trimming took 5 bases from V and 11 from J; bases not matched to a gene: 4. CDR3 DNA: TGTGCCAGCAGTCGTTCTAGCGGGGGGCAGTATTTT. Its protein is CASSRSSGGQYF.

The rearrangement links TRBV30 to TRBJ1-1; TRBD1 agrees at 10 bases. Germline V gives CDR1 GTSNPN, CDR2 SVGIG (reference sequence). There are 14 residues in the CDR3. Trimming took 7 bases from V and 5 from J; bases not matched to a gene: 10. The CDR3 protein is CASRGDRGGTEAFF. CDR3 in DNA: TGTGCCTCGAGGGGGGACAGGGGCGGGACTGAAGCTTTCTTT.

This clone was observed a handful of times. The gene calls are TRBV6-1 and TRBJ1-2; TRBD1 might be the D (5 bases). Trimming took 3 bases from V and 3 from J, leaving 14 bases between them. This CDR3 region has 15 residues. Germline-derived CDR1 and CDR2 are MNHNS and SASEGT. This CDR3 is CASSETGTYDYGYTF. DNA of the CDR3: TGTGCCAGCAGTGAGACCGGGACTTATGACTATGGCTACACCTTC.

As concerns this clone: At one end, the junction sequence differs from germline, possibly due to a read error. The gene calls are TRBV11-2 and TRBJ1-1; 7 bases fit TRBD1. The CDR3 spans 16 residues. The germline V gene encodes CDR1 SGHAT and CDR2 FQNNGV. This CDR3 reads CASSQPRQGMNTKAFF. In nucleotides, the CDR3 is TGTGCCAGCAGCCAACCACGACAGGGAATGAACACTAAAGCTTTCTTT.

This clone was counted once. This chain joins TRBV4-1 and TRBJ2-7, with D tentatively TRBD2 (6 bases). Per the germline V gene, CDR1 is MGHRA and CDR2 is YSYEKL. V shed 0 bases and J shed 3 bases, with 12 bases lying between them. The CDR3 length is 15 residues. The CDR3: CASSQDRGLDYEQYF. DNA of the CDR3: TGCGCCAGCAGCCAAGATCGGGGACTGGACTACGAGCAGTACTTC.

About this clone itself: At one boundary the junction diverges from the germline segment, which might be a read error. The rearrangement joins TRBV2 to TRBJ1-5; TRBD1 might be the D (5 bases). Germline V gene sequence: CDR1 SNHLY, CDR2 FYNNEI. This CDR3 has 14 amino acids. CDR3 sequence: CASSQGYSNQPQHF. The CDR3 DNA follows: TGCGCCAGCAGCCAGGGATATAGCAATCAGCCCCAGCATTTT.

The chain carries TRBV30 and TRBJ2-3; 12 bases are shared with TRBD2. V gave up 0 bases and J gave up 0 bases; unmatched junction bases: 1. Germline CDR1 is GTSNPN and CDR2 is SVGIG (reference sequence). CDR3 length: 16 residues. Here the CDR3 DNA reads TGTGCCTGGAGTGTAGGACTAGCGGGAAGCACAGATACGCAGTATTTT. The encoded protein is CAWSVGLAGSTDTQYF.

The chain is built from TRBV5-8 and TRBJ1-2; D is unresolved. Trimming shortened V by 0 bases and J by 6 bases, and 12 bases separated the two germline ends. Germline V gives CDR1 SGHTS, CDR2 YDEGEE. The CDR3 spans 14 residues. CDR3 protein: CASSLASPLDGYTF. The DNA for the CDR3 is TGTGCCAGCAGCTTGGCCAGTCCCCTCGATGGCTACACCTTC.

The chain employs TRBV2 and TRBJ2-5, with 9 bases lining up with TRBD2. The length of the CDR3 is 15 residues. CDR1 is SNHLY, CDR2 FYNNEI, per germline. J gave up 1 base and V 6 bases, and 6 bases lay outside the gene matches. The CDR3 DNA reads TGTGCCAGCAGGCCACTAGCGGGCGTCCAAGAGACCCAGTACTTC. Translating gives CASRPLAGVQETQYF.

This clone was seen only a few times. This chain uses TRBV30 with TRBJ1-5, with D hard to call. V gave up 0 bases and J gave up 3 bases, with 12 bases separating them. Germline V CDR1 and CDR2: GTSNPN, SVGIG (reference sequence). The CDR3 loop spans 15 amino acids. The CDR3 reads CAWSVGGNNNQPQHF. In DNA form, the CDR3 reads TGTGCCTGGAGTGTAGGAGGGAATAACAATCAGCCCCAGCATTTT.

The chain is built from TRBV7-6 and TRBJ2-3; D is perhaps TRBD1 (5 bases). Trimming left V 5 bases short and J 0 bases short, with 24 bases between. Germline V CDR1 and CDR2: SGHVS, FNYEAQ. The CDR3 totals 19 residues. CDR3 DNA sequence: TGTGCCAGCAGCCCCCAGACAGCTATCTTCTTTACTAGCACAGATACGCAGTATTTT. As protein: CASSPQTAIFFTSTDTQYF.

This clone appeared once. The chain joins TRBV12-5 to TRBJ2-4; 13 positions agree with TRBD2. J lost 4 bases, V lost 5 bases, and 8 bases had no gene match. Germline CDR1 LGHNT, CDR2 FRNRAP. The CDR3 spans 17 residues. In DNA form, the CDR3 reads TGTGCTAGTGGTGCCCCACTAGCGGGAGGGGAGAAAAACATTCAGTACTTC. Protein: CASGAPLAGGEKNIQYF.

The DNA for the CDR3 is TGTGCCAGCAGCTTAGGCCGGGGGGCCAGCACAGATACGCAGTATTTT. This translates into CASSLGRGASTDTQYF. The rearrangement links TRBV7-2 to TRBJ2-3; the D gene is possibly TRBD2 (7 bases). There are 16 residues in the CDR3. Trimming cost V 1 base and J 0 bases, with 11 bases left between them. Germline V lookup: CDR1 SGHTA, CDR2 FQGNSA.

This clone was counted between two and nine times. The chain uses TRBV4-1 and TRBJ2-1; the match to TRBD2 covers 10 bases. V gave up 4 bases and J gave up 3 bases; unmatched junction bases: 3. The CDR3 is made up of 15 amino acids. Germline V gene lookup returns CDR1 MGHRA and CDR2 YSYEKL. The CDR3 DNA reads TGCGCCAGCAGCCTTCTAGCGGGGGTCTACAATGAGCAGTTCTTC. Amino acids: CASSLLAGVYNEQFF.

This chain joins TRBV28 and TRBJ1-1; 7 bases match TRBD1. J was trimmed by 3 bases and V by 6 bases; bases with no gene match: 10. The CDR3 is made up of 15 amino acids. The V gene's germline CDR1 is MDHEN and CDR2 SYDVKM. CDR3 in amino acids: CASSRQGVRDTEAFF. The CDR3, as DNA: TGTGCCAGCAGCCGACAGGGTGTAAGGGACACTGAAGCTTTCTTT. Based on the CDR3 plus reference TRBV28 and TRBJ1-1, the full variable domain is DVKVTQSSRYLVKRTGEKVFLECVQDMDHENMFWYRQDPGLGLRLIYFSYDVKMKEKGDIPEGYSVSREKKERFSLILESASTNQTSMYLCASSRQGVRDTEAFFGQGTRLTVV.

The chain uses TRBV18 and TRBJ1-2; 8 bases agree with TRBD1. Germline-derived CDR1 and CDR2 are KGHSH and LQKENI. This CDR3 spans 17 amino acids. Trimming took 5 bases from V and 6 from J; bases not matched to a gene: 17. The CDR3 nucleotides are TGTGCCAGCTCATCAGGCCAGAGGACAGGGACCTATCATGGCTACACCTTC. Amino acids: CASSSGQRTGTYHGYTF.